A single sample gave rise to the 24 T cell receptor beta chains below, sequenced in a study of read filtering for tumor transcriptome and immune sequencing (dated by TCRdb to 2019 to 2021). Sequencing was carried out with an Illumina HiSeq 4000. TCR libraries were constructed from 300 to 400 ng RNA using the Immunoverse kit, and molecular barcoded adaptors covering alpha/delta and beta/gamma chains were employed. The public sequencing data were trimmed at Q25 with fastp and processed into clonotypes with MiXCR by TCRdb, which kept only in-frame beta chains. CDR3 protein duplicates are merged, each entry listing the most common genes and DNA. Present in this sample are more than 55,000 distinct CDR3 sequences, approximately 18% of which were seen just once. Approximately 11% of the sample lies in the top ten. What was sequenced was a population of CD138-negative cells sorted from bone marrow. The cell subset or site label, as the study defines it: bone marrow mononuclear cells depleted of CD138+ plasma/myeloma cells by negative magnetic selection. These TCRs come from a donor at least 40 years old with multiple myeloma.

This clonotype occurred a few times. A read error may be the cause here, since a much bigger clone is one base away. The CDR3 nucleotides are TGCGCCAGCAGCTTGGGACTTCTTATACGAGAGACCCAGTACTTC. This encodes CASSLGLLIRETQYF. The chain combines TRBV5-1 with TRBJ2-5; D not resolved. CDR3 length: 15 amino acids. V lost 0 bases and J lost 4, with 13 bases in between. Germline CDR1 SGHRS, CDR2 YFSETQ.

This clonotype was seen repeatedly, ten times or more. The gene calls are TRBV9 and TRBJ1-6, with TRBD1 matching 7 bases. The CDR3 has 17 residues. The germline CDR1 and CDR2 sequences are SGDLS and YYNGEE. Unmatched junction bases numbered 10, after V lost 0 bases and J lost 7 bases. The CDR3 nucleotides read TGTGCCAGCAGCGTAGGGCCGTCCGGGACAGAGAATTCACCCCTCCACTTT. It yields the protein CASSVGPSGTENSPLHF.

This clonotype was seen repeatedly, ten times or more. The chain recombines TRBV29-1 with TRBJ2-1, with TRBD2 matching over 13 bases. J gave up 0 bases and V 7 bases, and 9 bases lay outside the gene matches. The CDR3 extends over 17 amino acids. Looked up from germline, CDR1 is SQVTM and CDR2 is ANQGSEA. For the CDR3, the DNA is TGCAGCGCCAGACTAGCGGGGGGTCCGAGCTCCTACAATGAGCAGTTCTTC. Translated: CSARLAGGPSSYNEQFF.

The rearrangement links TRBV20-1 to TRBJ2-3; D is ambiguous. Germline V gene lookup returns CDR1 DFQATT and CDR2 SNEGSKA (reference sequence). This CDR3 has 13 amino acids. V was trimmed by 5 bases and J by 1 base, leaving 10 bases between them. CDR3 sequence (DNA): TGCAGTGCTGCTAGAGATGGCACAGATACGCAGTATTTT. Protein: CSAARDGTDTQYF.

Concerning this clonotype: Being one base from a much bigger clone, this may be a read error. The conserved final phenylalanine or tryptophan is absent from the CDR3, which likely points to a read error. V usage is TRBV29-1 and J usage is TRBJ2-3; 7 nucleotides match TRBD1. The CDR3 is 15 amino acids. V was clipped by 4 bases and J by 0 bases; unmatched bases: 7. Per the germline V gene, CDR1 is SQVTM and CDR2 is ANQGSEA. Written as DNA, the CDR3 is TGCAGCGTTGGTCCGGGACAGCGGAGCACAGATACGCAGTATTTA. This gives the protein CSVGPGQRSTDTQYL.

The table lists this clonotype with many counts. This chain joins TRBV7-9 and TRBJ2-3; D unclear. From germline, CDR1 is SEHNR and CDR2 FQNEAQ (reference sequence). The CDR3 sequence is 12 residues long. V shed 2 bases and J shed 6 bases, with 6 bases lying between them. CDR3 region: CASSLLGDTQYF. The CDR3 coding sequence is TGTGCCAGCAGCTTATTGGGGGATACGCAGTATTTT. The variable domain in full, with the rest retrieved from reference TRBV7-9 and TRBJ2-3, is DTGVSQNPRHKITKRGQNVTFRCDPISEHNRLYWYRQTLGQGPEFLTYFQNEAQLEKSRLLSDRFSAERPKGSFSTLEIQRTEQGDSAMYLCASSLLGDTQYFGPGTRLTVL.

Points on this clonotype: The junction differs from germline at one of its ends, possibly a read error. CDR3 sequence (DNA): TGTGCCAGCAGCCCCACACACGGGGATGAGCAGTTCTTT. It specifies CASSPTHGDEQFF. The V gene is TRBV11-3, the J gene TRBJ2-1; TRBD2 might be the D (5 bases). Germline CDR1 SGHNT, CDR2 YENEEA. The CDR3 has 13 residues.

Regarding this clonotype: This could be a read error, since a much larger clone is one nucleotide away. This sequence joins TRBV2 and TRBJ1-4; D call uncertain. The germline CDR1 and CDR2 sequences are SNHLY and FYNNEI. The CDR3 totals 13 residues. The CDR3 is CASQTSTNEKLLF. In DNA, the CDR3 is TGTGCCAGCCAGACATCAACTAATGAAAAACTGCTTTTT.

In its sample, this clonotype was seen many times. The chain recombines TRBV7-9 with TRBJ2-5; no firm D call. The CDR3 is 14 amino acids. Trimming stripped 3 bases from V and 5 bases from J, with 13 bases between. In germline, CDR1 is SEHNR, CDR2 FQNEAQ (reference sequence). The CDR3 reads CASSLDQADETQYF. CDR3 bases: TGTGCCAGCAGCTTGGATCAGGCCGACGAGACCCAGTACTTC.

This clonotype has at least ten counts. The chain couples TRBV11-2 to TRBJ2-1; TRBD1 might be the D (6 bases). Looked up from germline, CDR1 is SGHAT and CDR2 is FQNNGV. This CDR3 region has 16 residues. V dropped 3 bases and J dropped 8 bases, with 20 bases sitting between them. CDR3 residues: CASSFAMGARGYEQFF. In nucleotides, the CDR3 is TGTGCCAGCAGCTTTGCGATGGGGGCTAGGGGGTATGAGCAGTTCTTC.

This clonotype was counted only a few times. The junction differs from germline at one of its ends, possibly a read error. V and J are TRBV7-2 and TRBJ2-1; the D call may be TRBD1 or TRBD2 (6 bases each). CDR3 size: 14 residues. CDR1 SGHTA and CDR2 FQGNSA come from the germline V gene. In DNA, the CDR3 is TGTGCCAGCAGCAGGGGGGTAACCTACAATGAGCAGCTCTTC. Translating it yields CASSRGVTYNEQLF.

This chain connects TRBV7-2 to TRBJ2-1; tentatively, D is TRBD1 or TRBD2 (5 bases each). Trimming cost V 2 bases and J 5 bases, with 16 bases left between them. Per the germline V gene, CDR1 is SGHTA and CDR2 is FQGNSA. The CDR3 length is 16 residues. Here the CDR3 DNA reads TGTGCCAGCAGCTTAATGGGGGACCCAACAAACAATGAGCAGTTCTTC. This translates into CASSLMGDPTNNEQFF.

This clonotype was seen a single time. One base away lies a much larger clone, so this may be a sequencing read error. The chain links TRBV29-1 to TRBJ1-1; the D is unclear. Germline-derived CDR1 and CDR2 are SQVTM and ANQGSEA. The CDR3 sequence is 12 residues long. As DNA, the CDR3 is TGCAGCGTTGACAGAACGAACACTGGAGCTTTCTTT. As protein: CSVDRTNTGAFF.

By share, this clonotype ranks as medium-sized. This sequence joins TRBV27 and TRBJ2-1; 9 bases fit TRBD1. Trimming took 6 bases from V and 7 from J; bases not matched to a gene: 10. Germline V gene lookup returns CDR1 MNHEY and CDR2 SMNVEV (reference sequence). The CDR3 covers 15 residues. The CDR3 bases are TGTGCCAGCAGCCCCCTCAGGACAGGGGTAAATGAGCAGTTCTTC. Translating gives CASSPLRTGVNEQFF.

This clonotype was detected ten times or more. The genes are TRBV20-1 and TRBJ2-1, with D possibly TRBD1 on 6 matching bases. Trimming shortened V by 5 bases and J by 2 bases, and 13 bases separated the two germline ends. The CDR3 is made up of 14 amino acids. Germline CDR1 DFQATT, CDR2 SNEGSKA (reference sequence). CDR3 coding DNA: TGCAGTGCTTCCCAGGGGAACCCCTACAATGAGCAGTTCTTC. Residues: CSASQGNPYNEQFF.

This clonotype showed up many times. The chain combines TRBV6-5 with TRBJ1-1, with unresolved D. This CDR3 has 14 residues. Germline CDR1 MNHEY, CDR2 SVGAGI. V gave up 0 bases and J gave up 1 base, with 6 bases separating them. The chain's CDR3 is CASSYSSPNTEAFF. The CDR3 bases are TGTGCCAGCAGTTACTCAAGTCCGAACACTGAAGCTTTCTTT.

With regard to this clonotype: With a much larger clone just one base away, this may be a read error. The rearrangement uses TRBV7-9 and TRBJ1-5; D is undetermined. CDR3 length equals 13 residues. The germline gives CDR1 SEHNR, CDR2 FQNEAQ (reference sequence). V was trimmed by 7 bases and J by 3 bases, leaving 10 bases between them. The CDR3 here is CASILGDNQPQHF. CDR3 DNA: TGTGCCAGCATTTTAGGAGACAATCAGCCCCAGCATTTT. The full variable domain, rest sourced from reference TRBV7-9 and TRBJ1-5, is DTGVSQNPRHKITKRGQNVTFRCDPISEHNRLYWYRQTLGQGPEFLTYFQNEAQLEKSRLLSDRFSAERPKGSFSTLEIQRTEQGDSAMYLCASILGDNQPQHFGDGTRLSIL.

Comments on this clonotype: It may be a read error: a sequence one base away is much more abundant. The chain links TRBV11-1 to TRBJ2-1; 7 bases align to TRBD2. The length of the CDR3 is 16 residues. Germline V gene sequence: CDR1 SGHAT, CDR2 FQDESV (reference sequence). The CDR3 DNA reads TGTGCCAGCAGCCAAGAAACGGGAGGACCCTACAATGAGCAGCTCTTC. Protein product: CASSQETGGPYNEQLF.

This clonotype was recorded many times. The rearrangement links TRBV2 to TRBJ1-1, with D unclear. Germline V gene data show CDR1 as SNHLY and CDR2 as FYNNEI. The CDR3 is made up of 11 amino acids. Trimming took off 2 bases at V and 8 bases at J, with 6 bases between the two ends. The CDR3 loop is CASSESLEAFF. Here the CDR3 DNA reads TGTGCCAGCAGTGAATCGCTAGAAGCTTTCTTT.

In its sample, this clonotype was seen many times. This chain joins TRBV5-1 and TRBJ2-5; no clear D gene. The CDR3 contains 14 residues. Looked up from germline, CDR1 is SGHRS and CDR2 is YFSETQ. Trimming stripped 0 bases from V and 5 bases from J, with 11 bases between. The CDR3 region has the DNA TGCGCCAGCAGCTTGGCAGGTTCCGGGGAGACCCAGTACTTC. It encodes CASSLAGSGETQYF.

This clonotype occurred many times. The chain uses TRBV29-1 and TRBJ2-3, with 8 bases lining up with TRBD2. V lost 8 bases, J lost 1 base, and 8 bases stayed unmatched. The CDR3 is 14 amino acids. Looked up from germline, CDR1 is SQVTM and CDR2 is ANQGSEA. CDR3 amino acids: CSFQRGRGTDTQYF. The CDR3 DNA is TGCAGCTTCCAGCGGGGGCGGGGCACAGATACGCAGTATTTT.

This clonotype was recorded many times. The genes are TRBV6-6 and TRBJ2-1; 9 bases are shared with TRBD2. V was pared by 1 base and J by 4 bases, with 8 bases of the junction left unmatched. This CDR3 contains 17 residues. CDR1 is MNHNY, CDR2 SVGAGI, per germline (reference sequence). Here the CDR3 reads CASSYFGGGAIYNEQFF. CDR3 coding DNA: TGTGCCAGCAGTTACTTTGGCGGGGGGGCGATTTACAATGAGCAGTTCTTC.

This clonotype was observed many times. The genes are TRBV7-9 and TRBJ2-3, with unresolved D. Per the germline V gene, CDR1 is SEHNR and CDR2 is FQNEAQ (reference sequence). The CDR3 consists of 10 residues. Trimming took off 10 bases at V and 6 bases at J, with 8 bases between the two ends. The CDR3 DNA follows: TGTGCCATTCTTGGGGATACGCAGTATTTT. As protein: CAILGDTQYF.

This clonotype has ten or more counts. The CDR3: CASSFGRVDRDEKLFF. CDR3 sequence (DNA): TGTGCCAGCAGTTTCGGGAGGGTTGATCGCGATGAAAAACTGTTTTTT. This chain joins TRBV28 and TRBJ1-4; no firm D call. V was pared by 3 bases and J by 6 bases, with 17 bases between. This CDR3 spans 16 amino acids. From germline, CDR1 is MDHEN and CDR2 SYDVKM.